These 20 T cell receptor beta chains originate from one sample sequenced in a study of identifying expanded T cells in peripheral blood. Only in-frame clones appear in the TCRdb table, and some are missing; sequencing was by immunoSEQ multiplex PCR. The profile shows under 100,000 clones, approximately 81% of them singletons. The sample was blood. These receptors were taken from a person between 18 and 69 years old in good health.

The J gene is TRBJ1-1, the V gene TRBV6-1; a weak D match, TRBD1 (5 bases). The V gene's germline CDR1 is MNHNS and CDR2 SASEGT. V dropped 0 bases and J dropped 2 bases, with 13 bases sitting between them. The CDR3 length is 16 residues. CDR3 sequence reads: CASSEARGVGNTEAFF. The CDR3 DNA is TGTGCCAGCAGTGAAGCGCGGGGGGTCGGCAACACTGAAGCTTTCTTT.

This clone was found once. The V gene is TRBV29-1, the J gene TRBJ2-7; weak D call: TRBD1 (5 bases). This CDR3 is built from 14 residues. V lost 6 bases, J lost 0 bases, and 15 bases lay in between. From germline, CDR1 is SQVTM and CDR2 ANQGSEA. CDR3 DNA: TGCAGCGTGCGGATTGACAGTTACTCCTACGAGCAGTACTTC. It yields the protein CSVRIDSYSYEQYF.

The CDR3 region is CASRIETGPSSPLHF. The CDR3 nucleotides read TGCGCCAGCCGTATAGAGACAGGGCCTAGTTCACCCCTCCACTTT. The chain uses TRBV5-1 and TRBJ1-6, with 7 bases aligning to TRBD1. This CDR3 region has 15 residues. Losses at the gene ends were 7 bases for V and 9 bases for J; bases not matched to a gene: 13. The germline gives CDR1 SGHRS, CDR2 YFSETQ.

CDR3 sequence (DNA): TGTGCCAGCAGCGTATACGGGGGATATGGCTACACCTTC. Its translation: CASSVYGGYGYTF. This chain joins TRBV9 and TRBJ1-2, with D possibly matching TRBD1 (5 bases). The germline V gene has CDR1 SGDLS and CDR2 YYNGEE. This CDR3 is 13 amino acids long. Trimming took off 1 base at V and 5 bases at J, with 9 bases between the two ends.

V is TRBV7-2 and J is TRBJ1-5; no definite D call. Trimming shortened V by 5 bases and J by 4 bases, and 15 bases separated the two germline ends. Germline V CDR1 and CDR2: SGHTA, FQGNSA. This CDR3 has 15 amino acids. The CDR3 loop reads CASSSPGVGNQPQHF. The CDR3, as DNA: TGTGCCAGCAGCAGTCCCGGGGTCGGTAATCAGCCCCAGCATTTT.

The chain combines TRBV19 with TRBJ1-2; D perhaps matches TRBD1 (5 bases). Trimming took 5 bases from V and 3 from J, leaving 13 bases between them. This CDR3 has 14 amino acids. Germline V gene data show CDR1 as LNHDA and CDR2 as SQIVND (reference sequence). CDR3 residues: CASSGARADYGYTF. The CDR3 bases are TGTGCCAGTAGTGGGGCCAGGGCAGACTATGGCTACACCTTC.

The chain carries TRBV9 and TRBJ1-2; D gene uncertain. Trimming took 3 bases from V and 3 from J, leaving 24 bases between them. Germline assignment: CDR1 SGDLS and CDR2 YYNGEE. The CDR3 contains 18 residues. In DNA, the CDR3 is TGTGCCAGCAGCGGGGGTGCTTCGACGGCGCTAAACTACTATGGCTACACCTTC. This codes for CASSGGASTALNYYGYTF.

This chain joins TRBV28 and TRBJ2-2, with D perhaps matching TRBD1 (6 bases). This CDR3 region has 15 residues. Trimming left V 6 bases short and J 2 bases short, with 13 bases between. From germline, CDR1 is MDHEN and CDR2 SYDVKM. The CDR3 is CASRRGGTNTGELFF. DNA for the CDR3: TGTGCCAGCAGACGAGGGGGTACAAACACCGGGGAGCTGTTTTTT.

The chain carries TRBV5-5 and TRBJ2-1; D ambiguous. V lost 0 bases and J 5 bases, leaving 12 bases between the germline ends. Germline assignment: CDR1 SGHKS and CDR2 YYEKEE (reference sequence). This CDR3 has 15 amino acids. This chain's CDR3 is CASSLDYQIHNEQFF. In DNA, the CDR3 is TGTGCCAGCAGCTTGGATTACCAAATCCACAATGAGCAGTTCTTC.

The V call is TRBV7-2, the J call TRBJ2-7; D is ambiguous. V lost 6 bases and J lost 2, with 8 bases in between. Germline lookup yields CDR1 SGHTA and CDR2 FQGNSA. This CDR3 spans 12 amino acids. The CDR3 DNA follows: TGTGCCAGCAGTTCCTTTCCCTACGAGCAGTACTTC. This sequence encodes CASSSFPYEQYF.

DNA of the CDR3: TGTGCCAGCAGCTTAGGCCGGGAAGCGGACTATGGCTACACCTTC. This sequence encodes CASSLGREADYGYTF. V usage is TRBV11-2 and J usage is TRBJ1-2, with unresolved D. V was clipped by 1 base and J by 3 bases, with 12 bases between them. The germline V gene encodes CDR1 SGHAT and CDR2 FQNNGV. The CDR3 sequence is 15 residues long.

This clone showed up just once. The rearrangement links TRBV18 to TRBJ1-1; D gene ambiguous. CDR1 is KGHSH and CDR2 is LQKENI in the germline V gene. The CDR3 is 14 residues long. Between the trimmed V and J ends, which lost 8 bases and 2 bases, there was a span of 15 bases. In DNA, the CDR3 is TGTGCCAGCGCGATGGACTCTACTAACACTGAAGCTTTCTTT. It translates to CASAMDSTNTEAFF.

The chain couples TRBV11-2 to TRBJ1-6; 8 nucleotides align to TRBD1. The CDR3 length is 15 residues. Trimming at V came to 3 bases and at J to 7 bases, leaving 5 bases not matched to a gene. The germline V gene encodes CDR1 SGHAT and CDR2 FQNNGV. CDR3 in amino acids: CASSFRDRRNSPLHF. In nucleotides, the CDR3 is TGTGCCAGCAGCTTTAGGGACAGGCGGAATTCACCCCTCCACTTT.

Of note for this clone: The junction and the germline gene differ at one end; a read error may be behind it. This chain uses TRBV5-1 with TRBJ1-2; D might be TRBD1 (6 bases). The length of the CDR3 is 14 residues. Germline V CDR1 and CDR2: SGHRS, YFSETQ. CDR3 bases: TGCGCCAGCAGCTTAGGGACATACAACTATGACTACACCTTC. Residues: CASSLGTYNYDYTF. The full variable domain, with the rest looked up from reference TRBV5-1 and TRBJ1-2, is KAGVTQTPRYLIKTRGQQVTLSCSPISGHRSVSWYQQTPGQGLQFLFEYFSETQRNKGNFPGRFSGRQFSNSRSEMNVSTLELGDSALYLCASSLGTYNYDYTFGSGTRLTVV.

This clone is a singleton in its sample. The chain joins TRBV6-5 to TRBJ1-1, with 7 bases that match TRBD1. Germline assignment: CDR1 MNHEY and CDR2 SVGAGI. The CDR3 length is 14 residues. Trimming cost V 6 bases and J 6 bases; bases outside gene matches: 10. In DNA, the CDR3 is TGTGCCAGCAGAACAAACCGGGACAGCGCTGAAGCTTTCTTT. Its protein is CASRTNRDSAEAFF.

The chain recombines TRBV27 with TRBJ2-1; unclear D gene. Trimming cost V 2 bases and J 10 bases, with 6 bases left between them. CDR1 and CDR2 from the germline V gene are MNHEY and SMNVEV (reference sequence). The CDR3 consists of 11 residues. CDR3 sequence: CASSLAGEQFF. Written as DNA, the CDR3 is TGTGCCAGCAGTTTAGCAGGCGAGCAGTTCTTC.

This clone was counted only a few times. V gene TRBV11-2 combines with J gene TRBJ1-3; maybe TRBD1 (5 bases). The CDR3 covers 17 residues. V gave up 5 bases and J gave up 0 bases, with 17 bases separating them. Per the germline V gene, CDR1 is SGHAT and CDR2 is FQNNGV. The CDR3 protein is CASSHLPGPSSGNTIYF. CDR3 sequence (DNA): TGTGCCAGCAGCCATCTGCCGGGACCCAGCTCTGGAAACACCATATATTTT.

The chain carries TRBV30 and TRBJ1-4, with D tentatively TRBD1 (6 bases). CDR1 and CDR2 (germline): GTSNPN, SVGIG (reference sequence). This CDR3 is 12 amino acids long. Written as DNA, the CDR3 is TGTGCTCTCGGACAGCGTAATGAAAAACTGTTTTTT. Translating it yields CALGQRNEKLFF.

CDR3 region: CASSAQTWTSGGPDTQYF. The CDR3 DNA reads as TGTGCCAGCAGCGCACAAACCTGGACTAGCGGGGGGCCGGATACGCAGTATTTT. V is TRBV9 and J is TRBJ2-3, with 14 bases that match TRBD2. Trimming took 3 bases from V and 6 from J; bases not matched to a gene: 12. Germline V lookup: CDR1 SGDLS, CDR2 YYNGEE. The CDR3 has 18 amino acids.

The J gene is TRBJ2-1, the V gene TRBV29-1; perhaps D is TRBD1 or TRBD2 (6 bases each). The CDR3 covers 15 residues. Germline assignment: CDR1 SQVTM and CDR2 ANQGSEA. V was clipped by 6 bases and J by 6 bases, with 21 bases between them. This CDR3 reads CSVAFWGAGGNEQFF. The CDR3 bases are TGCAGCGTGGCCTTCTGGGGGGCTGGAGGCAATGAGCAGTTCTTC.